This T cell receptor beta chain is from a study of blood T cell repertoires in COVID-19. Study at large: Some COVID-19 samples were acute and others convalescent; all came from the United States, Italy and Spain. Sample material is recorded as cDNA or gDNA derived from T cells, B-cell-depleted T cells, or PBMCs.

Germline V gene sequence: CDR1 MDHEN, CDR2 SYDVKM. The CDR3 is 17 amino acids. Trimming took off 5 bases at V and 5 bases at J, with 24 bases between the two ends. As handled by the study authors: Estimation of nucleated cell counts was performed using reference gene primer amplification. Clones were read by immunoSEQ multiplex PCR, and TCRdb kept only the in-frame ones, dropping some. V, J and clone size derive from that table, while D and trimming were established from the DNA sequence. The sample shows about 120,000 clones, roughly 84% of them seen only once. V is TRBV28 and J is TRBJ1-2; TRBD1 might be the D (6 bases). The sequencing input was peripheral blood. The sequence derives from a man in his 60s with acute or convalescent COVID-19. As DNA, the CDR3 is TGTGCCAGCAGTGTCCTTCGGGACGGCAGGGGCGGTTATGGCTACACCTTC. It codes for CASSVLRDGRGGYGYTF.